A single sample gave rise to the 24 T cell receptor beta chains below, sequenced in a study of blood T cell repertoires in COVID-19. Produced via immunoSEQ multiplex PCR; TCRdb's table is partial and in-frame only. Of about 360,000 clones in the sample, around 87% were seen once. Specimen: PBMCs or T cells enriched from blood (not recorded which). These receptor sequences come from a man in his forties in a cohort exposed to, infected with or recovered from COVID-19 (not recorded which).

The chain recombines TRBV24-1 with TRBJ2-1; TRBD1 agrees at 9 bases. From germline, CDR1 is KGHDR and CDR2 SFDVKD. J gave up 9 bases and V 1 base, and 9 bases lay outside the gene matches. The CDR3 runs to 16 residues. DNA for the CDR3: TGTGCCACCAGTGATTTTTTGGACAGGGGATCCAGTGAGCAGTTCTTC. Its translation is CATSDFLDRGSSEQFF.

V usage is TRBV3-1 (or the pseudogene TRBV3-2) and J usage is TRBJ1-6; possible D gene TRBD1, 5 bases. The CDR3 consists of 15 residues. Trimming removed 4 bases at V and 8 bases at J, with 15 bases between. From germline, CDR1 is LGHDT and CDR2 YNNKEL (reference sequence). In DNA form, the CDR3 reads TGTGCCAGCAGCCCCCAGACGGTAGGGGATTCACCCCTCCACTTT. Protein sequence: CASSPQTVGDSPLHF.

This chain connects TRBV7-2 to TRBJ2-7; D might be TRBD1 (6 bases). Germline CDR1 SGHTA, CDR2 FQGNSA. This CDR3 comprises 15 residues. Trimming cost V 2 bases and J 7 bases, with 18 bases left between them. As DNA, the CDR3 is TGTGCCAGCAGCTTATCCAGGATACAGGGTGGGGAGCAGTACTTC. Encoded protein: CASSLSRIQGGEQYF.

The rearrangement uses TRBV24-1 and TRBJ1-5, with D unresolved. Trimming shortened V by 1 base and J by 7 bases, and 7 bases separated the two germline ends. This CDR3 is 13 amino acids long. CDR1 is KGHDR, CDR2 SFDVKD, per germline. The chain's CDR3 is CATSDFGNQPQHF. DNA for the CDR3: TGTGCCACCAGTGATTTCGGGAACCAGCCCCAGCATTTT.

The chain links TRBV20-1 to TRBJ2-7, with TRBD1 identical over 10 bases. V lost 2 bases and J lost 10; bases outside the gene matches: 2. CDR1 and CDR2 from the germline V gene are DFQATT and SNEGSKA (reference sequence). The CDR3 covers 11 residues. For the CDR3, the DNA is TGCAGTGCTAGATGGGACAGGGGACAGTACTTC. It translates to CSARWDRGQYF.

The chain is built from TRBV10-1 and TRBJ2-7; 14 bases map to TRBD2. With V trimmed by 3 bases and J by 3 bases, 1 base remained unmatched. Germline V CDR1 and CDR2: WNHNN, SYGVQD (reference sequence). CDR3 size: 15 residues. The CDR3 here is CASSEGLAGGYEQYF. CDR3 bases: TGCGCCAGCAGTGAAGGACTAGCGGGAGGCTACGAGCAGTACTTC.

J is TRBJ2-1 and V is TRBV2; TRBD1 agrees at 9 bases. The germline V gene has CDR1 SNHLY and CDR2 FYNNEI. The junction had 8 bases not matched to a gene; V was cut back by 8 bases and J by 6 bases. CDR3 length: 14 residues. As DNA, the CDR3 is TGTGCCAGCTTTGGGACAGGGATTTTCAATGAGCAGTTCTTC. Its translation is CASFGTGIFNEQFF.

The V and J genes are TRBV11-2 and TRBJ2-2; 9 bases line up with TRBD1. V dropped 3 bases and J dropped 6; count of bases not matched to a gene: 5. Germline CDR1 and CDR2: SGHAT and FQNNGV. This CDR3 is built from 15 residues. The CDR3 region has the DNA TGTGCCAGCAGCTTCCCCGGGACAGGGTCCGGGGAGCTGTTTTTT. It encodes CASSFPGTGSGELFF.

J is TRBJ2-2 and V is TRBV7-9; D may be TRBD2 (6 bases). From germline, CDR1 is SEHNR and CDR2 FQNEAQ (reference sequence). V was trimmed by 3 bases and J by 1 base, leaving 12 bases between them. This CDR3 is 16 amino acids long. This chain's CDR3 is CASSFAVAENTGELFF. DNA for the CDR3: TGTGCCAGCAGCTTTGCGGTAGCGGAGAACACCGGGGAGCTGTTTTTT.

The count of this clone is one. This chain joins TRBV3-1 (or the pseudogene TRBV3-2) and TRBJ2-7, with a weak D call TRBD2 (7 bases). Trimming left V 1 base short and J 3 bases short, with 28 bases between. CDR1 is LGHDT, CDR2 YNNKEL, per germline (reference sequence). This CDR3 has 20 amino acids. CDR3 loop: CASSQGSLGAGQQGRYEQYF. CDR3 nucleotide sequence: TGTGCCAGCAGCCAAGGTAGCCTAGGAGCGGGACAACAAGGCCGCTACGAGCAGTACTTC.

The chain carries TRBV7-2 and TRBJ2-2, with 8 bases fitting TRBD2. Looked up from germline, CDR1 is SGHTA and CDR2 is FQGNSA. V lost 3 bases to trimming and J lost 3 bases; unmatched junction nucleotides: 3. CDR3 length: 15 amino acids. The DNA for the CDR3 is TGTGCCAGCAGCTTGGGCGGGAGGTACACCGGGGAGCTGTTTTTT. Its protein is CASSLGGRYTGELFF.

The V gene is TRBV19, the J gene TRBJ1-5; 7 nucleotides align to TRBD1. Looked up from germline, CDR1 is LNHDA and CDR2 is SQIVND (reference sequence). The CDR3 sequence is 16 residues long. J gave up 4 bases and V 6 bases, and 12 bases lay outside the gene matches. CDR3 DNA sequence: TGTGCCAGTAGGGAACTCTACAGGGGTCGAAATCAGCCCCAGCATTTT. This codes for CASRELYRGRNQPQHF. Together with reference TRBV19 and TRBJ1-5, the CDR3 gives the full variable domain: DGGITQSPKYLFRKEGQNVTLSCEQNLNHDAMYWYRQDPGQGLRLIYYSQIVNDFQKGDIAEGYSVSREKKESFPLTVTSAQKNPTAFYLCASRELYRGRNQPQHFGDGTRLSIL.

The chain carries TRBV11-2 and TRBJ2-5; 8 nucleotides align to TRBD2. The CDR3 has 14 residues. V trimming: 6 bases; J trimming: 5 bases; junction bases outside the gene matches: 8. Germline loops: CDR1 SGHAT, CDR2 FQNNGV. CDR3 loop: CASSLASGWETQYF. CDR3 DNA: TGTGCCAGCAGTCTCGCTAGCGGGTGGGAGACCCAGTACTTC.

This clone was observed a single time. This rearrangement joins TRBV19 to TRBJ2-3; 11 positions match TRBD2. The CDR3 runs 16 residues. Germline V gene sequence: CDR1 LNHDA, CDR2 SQIVND (reference sequence). Trimming at V came to 6 bases and at J to 4 bases, leaving 9 bases not matched to a gene. The DNA for the CDR3 is TGTGCCAGTAGCCTACAACTAGCGGGAGACCCAGATACGCAGTATTTT. Protein product: CASSLQLAGDPDTQYF.

The chain joins TRBV6-5 to TRBJ2-7; TRBD2 matches at 7 bases. From germline, CDR1 is MNHEY and CDR2 SVGAGI. The ends lost 2 bases at V and 5 bases at J; junction bases unmatched: 9. This CDR3 region has 15 residues. CDR3 sequence: CASSYSFREDHEQYF. The CDR3 nucleotides read TGTGCCAGCAGTTACAGCTTCCGGGAGGACCACGAGCAGTACTTC.

CDR3 nucleotide sequence: TGTGCCAGCTCACTCGGACAGGGTGACAATCAGCCCCAGCATTTT. Its protein product is CASSLGQGDNQPQHF. The chain joins TRBV18 to TRBJ1-5; 8 bases match TRBD1. This CDR3 region has 15 residues. From germline, CDR1 is KGHSH and CDR2 LQKENI. V lost 4 bases to trimming and J lost 3 bases; unmatched junction nucleotides: 5.

This chain uses TRBV10-3 with TRBJ2-7; 8 bases match TRBD1. CDR1 is ENHRY, CDR2 SYGVKD, per germline. The CDR3 length is 12 residues. The V and J ends lost 6 bases and 4 bases, in that order; junction bases with no gene match: 2. The CDR3 DNA reads TGTGCCATCAGGGACAGGGCTTACGAGCAGTACTTC. Its translation: CAIRDRAYEQYF.

This chain joins TRBV7-2 and TRBJ1-6; TRBD1 matches 7 bases. The CDR3 spans 14 residues. V lost 5 bases to trimming and J lost 7 bases; unmatched junction nucleotides: 5. Germline loops: CDR1 SGHTA, CDR2 FQGNSA. The CDR3 loop is CASSLRDRNSPLHF. CDR3 in DNA: TGTGCCAGCAGCCTCCGGGACAGAAATTCACCCCTCCACTTT.

The CDR3 reads CASTLGGSYEQYF. The CDR3 nucleotides are TGTGCCAGCACCCTGGGGGGTTCCTACGAGCAGTACTTC. V usage is TRBV7-9 and J usage is TRBJ2-7; tentative D call: TRBD2 (6 bases). The CDR3 is made up of 13 amino acids. V shed 7 bases and J shed 1 base, with 11 bases lying between them. Germline V CDR1 and CDR2: SEHNR, FQNEAQ (reference sequence). Drawing the rest from reference TRBV7-9 and TRBJ2-7, the complete variable domain is DTGVSQNPRHKITKRGQNVTFRCDPISEHNRLYWYRQTLGQGPEFLTYFQNEAQLEKSRLLSDRFSAERPKGSFSTLEIQRTEQGDSAMYLCASTLGGSYEQYFGPGTRLTVT.

This clone has only one observation. The CDR3 is CASSLDPGDYEQYF. In DNA form, the CDR3 reads TGTGCCAGCAGCTTGGATCCAGGGGACTACGAGCAGTACTTC. The rearrangement uses TRBV5-4 and TRBJ2-7, with D possibly TRBD1 on 6 matching bases. V lost 0 bases to trimming and J lost 3 bases, with 10 bases between them. Germline V gives CDR1 SGHNT, CDR2 YYREEE (reference sequence). This CDR3 contains 14 residues.

The chain couples TRBV10-3 to TRBJ1-1; 7 bases are shared with TRBD1. From germline, CDR1 is ENHRY and CDR2 SYGVKD. V lost 6 bases to trimming and J lost 0 bases; unmatched junction nucleotides: 4. This CDR3 has 14 amino acids. CDR3 DNA: TGTGCCATCAGCTTGGGACAGATGAACACTGAAGCTTTCTTT. This sequence encodes CAISLGQMNTEAFF.

This sequence joins TRBV6-5 and TRBJ1-5, with TRBD1 matching over 8 bases. The ends lost 0 bases at V and 4 bases at J; junction bases unmatched: 2. Germline V gene lookup returns CDR1 MNHEY and CDR2 SVGAGI. This CDR3 contains 15 residues. CDR3 coding DNA: TGTGCCAGCAGTTACTCTCGACAGGGGAATCAGCCCCAGCATTTT. Its translation is CASSYSRQGNQPQHF.

The genes are TRBV5-4 and TRBJ2-5, with TRBD2 as a possible D gene (6 bases). V lost 5 bases and J 4 bases, leaving 27 bases between the germline ends. The CDR3 is 18 amino acids. The V gene's germline CDR1 is SGHNT and CDR2 YYREEE (reference sequence). The CDR3 sequence is CASRTQIGGPSTRETQYF. In DNA, the CDR3 is TGTGCCAGCAGGACCCAAATTGGGGGACCCTCGACTAGAGAGACCCAGTACTTC.

The CDR3 coding sequence is TGTGCCTGCCAGACTCTCCAAGAGACCCAGTACTTC. It is translated as CACQTLQETQYF. The rearrangement links TRBV30 to TRBJ2-5; no clear D. Germline V gives CDR1 GTSNPN, CDR2 SVGIG (reference sequence). V lost 6 bases to trimming and J lost 1 base, with 9 bases between them. The CDR3 covers 12 residues.